The 26 T cell receptor beta chains listed next were all sequenced from one sample in a study of blood T cell repertoires in COVID-19. Profiled with immunoSEQ multiplex PCR; TCRdb holds only in-frame clones, not every one. The table records roughly 270,000 clones, 65% to 90% of them present only once. Sample: peripheral blood. These receptors were taken from a man between 45 and 60 years old with active or convalescent COVID-19.

The chain employs TRBV6-5 and TRBJ2-1, with 8 bases lining up with TRBD2. The CDR3 has 15 residues. CDR1 and CDR2 (germline): MNHEY, SVGAGI. The V and J ends lost 5 bases and 10 bases, in that order; junction bases with no gene match: 13. The DNA for the CDR3 is TGTGCCAGCAGTAGCGGGAGCTCCGTCTACAGCGAGCAGTTCTTC. It translates to CASSSGSSVYSEQFF.

J is TRBJ2-7 and V is TRBV6-1, with a weak D call TRBD2 (7 bases). V shed 3 bases and J shed 9 bases, with 18 bases lying between them. CDR1 and CDR2 (germline): MNHNS, SASEGT. This CDR3 contains 14 residues. The CDR3 DNA sequence: TGTGCCAGCAGTGAGCGGGGGTCCAGGGGCGCGCAGTACTTC. This gives the protein CASSERGSRGAQYF.

V and J are TRBV5-4 and TRBJ2-1, with D tentatively TRBD2 (6 bases). Trimming pared 6 bases from V and 10 bases from J, leaving 14 bases between. Germline CDR1 and CDR2: SGHNT and YYREEE (reference sequence). The CDR3 contains 12 residues. The DNA of the CDR3 is TGTGCCAGCACCTCTGTTCGGGAGGAGCAGTTCTTC. Encoded protein: CASTSVREEQFF.

This chain connects TRBV5-1 to TRBJ2-1, with 8 positions matching TRBD2. The V and J ends lost 3 bases and 11 bases, in that order; junction bases with no gene match: 13. CDR3 length: 15 amino acids. CDR1 and CDR2 from the germline V gene are SGHRS and YFSETQ. The CDR3 sequence is CASSYREGGTMKQFF. The CDR3 nucleotides read TGCGCCAGCAGCTACCGGGAGGGAGGGACAATGAAGCAGTTCTTC.

V is TRBV19 and J is TRBJ1-6; tentatively, D is TRBD1 (6 bases). V was trimmed by 10 bases and J by 6 bases, leaving 16 bases between them. Germline CDR1 and CDR2: LNHDA and SQIVND (reference sequence). This CDR3 comprises 14 residues. CDR3 DNA sequence: TGTGCCACACGGGAGGGAGGGGGTAATTCACCCCTCCACTTT. Translated: CATREGGGNSPLHF.

A single count supports this clone. The chain recombines TRBV24-1 with TRBJ1-1; D remains unclear. The length of the CDR3 is 12 residues. Germline loops: CDR1 KGHDR, CDR2 SFDVKD. The V end lost 0 bases, the J end lost 11 bases, and 9 bases lay between the germline ends. CDR3 sequence: CATSDLVGRAFF. CDR3 nucleotide sequence: TGTGCCACCAGTGATTTGGTGGGCCGGGCTTTCTTT.

This clone was found a few times. The rearrangement joins TRBV29-1 to TRBJ2-1, with TRBD2 matching over 11 bases. This CDR3 region has 13 residues. Germline V gene lookup returns CDR1 SQVTM and CDR2 ANQGSEA. V lost 4 bases to trimming and J lost 8 bases; unmatched junction nucleotides: 4. CDR3 region: CSVVASGRYEQFF. CDR3 DNA: TGCAGCGTTGTGGCTAGCGGGAGGTATGAGCAGTTCTTC.

The chain employs TRBV7-8 and TRBJ2-5, with 9 bases fitting TRBD2. The CDR3 is made up of 15 amino acids. Germline CDR1 SGHVS, CDR2 FQNEAQ. V trimming: 1 base; J trimming: 2 bases; junction bases outside the gene matches: 2. Written as DNA, the CDR3 is TGTGCCAGCAGCTTAGGCGGGAGGGAACAAGAGACCCAGTACTTC. Protein sequence: CASSLGGREQETQYF.

This sequence joins TRBV6-5 and TRBJ1-1; D ambiguous. CDR1 and CDR2 (germline): MNHEY, SVGAGI. V was trimmed by 5 bases and J by 3 bases, leaving 16 bases between them. The CDR3 is made up of 15 amino acids. CDR3 bases: TGTGCCAGCAGTAACCGAGGGTACGGGTACACTGAAGCTTTCTTT. Amino acids: CASSNRGYGYTEAFF.

The chain combines TRBV11-2 with TRBJ2-7, with 9 bases matching TRBD1. V was pared by 2 bases and J by 4 bases, with 12 bases of the junction left unmatched. The CDR3 runs to 17 residues. Germline CDR1 and CDR2: SGHAT and FQNNGV. CDR3 sequence reads: CASSLNRGRVKGYEQYF. CDR3 coding DNA: TGTGCCAGCAGCTTAAACAGGGGGCGGGTGAAAGGGTACGAGCAGTACTTC.

V and J are TRBV19 and TRBJ2-7, with D perhaps TRBD1 (5 bases). Looked up from germline, CDR1 is LNHDA and CDR2 is SQIVND (reference sequence). Trimming left V 7 bases short and J 2 bases short, with 12 bases between. This CDR3 has 13 amino acids. In DNA form, the CDR3 reads TGTGCCAGTAAGGCAGGGCCGACCTACGAGCAGTACTTC. Its protein is CASKAGPTYEQYF.

This clone has at least ten counts. This rearrangement joins TRBV18 to TRBJ2-1; maybe TRBD1 (5 bases). The CDR3 loop spans 13 amino acids. The germline V gene has CDR1 KGHSH and CDR2 LQKENI. The germline V and J ends were trimmed by 3 bases and 4 bases, with 7 bases remaining between them. Written as DNA, the CDR3 is TGTGCCAGCTCACCCCAGGGATACAATGAGCAGTTCTTC. This gives the protein CASSPQGYNEQFF. Drawing the rest from reference TRBV18 and TRBJ2-1, the complete variable domain is NAGVMQNPRHLVRRRGQEARLRCSPMKGHSHVYWYRQLPEEGLKFMVYLQKENIIDESGMPKERFSAEFPKEGPSILRIQQVVRGDSAAYFCASSPQGYNEQFFGPGTRLTVL.

J is TRBJ2-1 and V is TRBV18; 9 bases align to TRBD2. The germline gives CDR1 KGHSH, CDR2 LQKENI. Trimming cost V 4 bases and J 7 bases; bases outside gene matches: 8. The CDR3 is 15 amino acids. The CDR3 nucleotides are TGTGCCAGCTCACTCTATAGCGGGAGTGGGAATGAGCAGTTCTTC. This sequence encodes CASSLYSGSGNEQFF.

The chain couples TRBV30 to TRBJ2-2; 8 bases are shared with TRBD1. CDR3 length: 15 residues. J lost 1 base, V lost 2 bases, and 3 bases had no gene match. Germline CDR1 GTSNPN, CDR2 SVGIG (reference sequence). This CDR3 reads CAWSSGTGNTGELFF. The CDR3 DNA reads TGTGCCTGGAGTTCCGGGACAGGGAACACCGGGGAGCTGTTTTTT.

The chain couples TRBV6-1 to TRBJ2-1; 9 bases line up with TRBD2. The CDR3 has 17 residues. Germline assignment: CDR1 MNHNS and CDR2 SASEGT. Trimming cost V 3 bases and J 8 bases; bases outside gene matches: 14. In DNA, the CDR3 is TGTGCCAGCAGTGATCCCCTGAGGGGGGGACTAGCCGATGAGCAGTTCTTC. It codes for CASSDPLRGGLADEQFF.

The chain links TRBV29-1 to TRBJ2-5, with D possibly being TRBD2 (6 bases). CDR3 size: 14 residues. V lost 2 bases, J lost 5 bases, and 15 bases lay in between. The germline V gene has CDR1 SQVTM and CDR2 ANQGSEA. The DNA for the CDR3 is TGCAGCGTTGAAACTATGGGGGGTCGGGAGACCCAGTACTTC. Translation: CSVETMGGRETQYF.

The table lists this clone with a few counts. The chain links TRBV15 to TRBJ2-3, with D possibly matching TRBD2 (5 bases). Trimming took 3 bases from V and 1 from J, leaving 14 bases between them. The length of the CDR3 is 16 residues. CDR1 is LNHNV and CDR2 is YYDKDF in the germline V gene (reference sequence). DNA for the CDR3: TGTGCCACCAGCAGGGAGCGGCTGAGTGGCACAGATACGCAGTATTTT. Protein sequence: CATSRERLSGTDTQYF.

This clone appeared a single time. The chain uses TRBV9 and TRBJ2-7, with TRBD1 matching 10 bases. With 0 bases clipped from V and 4 bases from J, the junction kept 1 base outside the gene matches. The CDR3 is 14 residues long. Per germline, CDR1 SGDLS and CDR2 YYNGEE. The CDR3 loop is CASSVGGQGYEQYF. The CDR3 DNA is TGTGCCAGCAGCGTAGGGGGACAGGGGTACGAGCAGTACTTC. The full variable domain, its missing parts supplied by reference TRBV9 and TRBJ2-7, is DSGVTQTPKHLITATGQRVTLRCSPRSGDLSVYWYQQSLDQGLQFLIQYYNGEERAKGNILERFSAQQFPDLHSELNLSSLELGDSALYFCASSVGGQGYEQYFGPGTRLTVT.

To note about this clone: Its ends do not fully match the called genes, so a read error is possible. This chain joins TRBV10-2 and TRBJ1-3; 7 nucleotides line up with TRBD1. The CDR3 length is 15 residues. Germline loops: CDR1 WSHSY, CDR2 SAAADI. Here the CDR3 reads CASSQGVYSGYTIYF. CDR3 nucleotide sequence: TGCGCCAGCAGTCAGGGGGTGTATTCTGGATACACCATATATTTT.

The chain recombines TRBV6-2 or TRBV6-3 with TRBJ1-4; D gene unclear. Germline loops: CDR1 MNHEY, CDR2 SVGEGT. This CDR3 spans 14 amino acids. V shed 3 bases and J shed 8 bases, with 13 bases lying between them. The CDR3 region is CASSYSGFTEKLFF. Here the CDR3 DNA reads TGTGCCAGCAGTTATTCGGGGTTTACGGAAAAACTGTTTTTT.

The chain links TRBV11-1 to TRBJ2-3; D may be TRBD2 (5 bases). CDR3 length equals 13 residues. Germline CDR1 is SGHAT and CDR2 is FQDESV (reference sequence). Deletions cut 8 bases from V and 6 bases from J, with 15 bases between. The CDR3 loop reads CASSRTERDTQYF. CDR3 bases: TGTGCCAGCTCAAGGACTGAGAGGGATACGCAGTATTTT.

The J gene is TRBJ1-2, the V gene TRBV29-1; TRBD1 aligns across 10 bases. This CDR3 is 13 amino acids long. The germline V gene has CDR1 SQVTM and CDR2 ANQGSEA. The trim removed 4 bases at V and 3 bases at J, leaving 2 bases unmatched. The CDR3: CSVATGGDYGYTF. Here the CDR3 DNA reads TGCAGCGTTGCGACAGGGGGCGACTATGGCTACACCTTC.

The V gene is TRBV7-6, the J gene TRBJ2-1, with D possibly TRBD2 on 7 matching bases. The CDR3 length is 20 residues. V was pared by 2 bases and J by 0 bases, with 23 bases between. CDR1 SGHVS and CDR2 FNYEAQ come from the germline V gene. DNA of the CDR3: TGTGCCAGCAGCTTAAACCTCATAGGGGGGAGGGCAAGCTCCTACAATGAGCAGTTCTTC. Its protein product is CASSLNLIGGRASSYNEQFF.

CDR3 region: CASRPGTSGLSSYNEQFF. The CDR3 DNA reads TGTGCCAGTAGGCCCGGGACTAGCGGGCTTAGCTCCTACAATGAGCAGTTCTTC. This chain joins TRBV19 and TRBJ2-1, with 12 bases aligning to TRBD2. This CDR3 is built from 18 residues. CDR1 is LNHDA, CDR2 SQIVND, per germline (reference sequence). The V segment lost 6 bases and the J segment 0 bases; nucleotides outside the gene matches: 9.

As regards this clone: Other nucleotide sequences from this sample produce the same CDR3. This chain connects TRBV5-1 to TRBJ1-1; 7 bases are a match to TRBD1. Germline CDR1 SGHRS, CDR2 YFSETQ. The CDR3 is 14 amino acids. With 4 bases clipped from V and 1 base from J, the junction kept 4 bases outside the gene matches. The CDR3 DNA reads as TGCGCCAGCAGCCCGGGACAGCAGAACACTGAAGCTTTCTTT. This gives the protein CASSPGQQNTEAFF.

The chain is built from TRBV7-9 and TRBJ2-1; 12 bases map to TRBD1. CDR1 is SEHNR, CDR2 FQNEAQ, per germline (reference sequence). The junction had 14 bases not matched to a gene; V was cut back by 7 bases and J by 4 bases. The CDR3 spans 18 residues. The CDR3 spells CASTPASRDRGLYNEQFF. The CDR3 DNA is TGTGCCAGCACCCCCGCCAGCCGGGACAGGGGGCTGTACAATGAGCAGTTCTTC.